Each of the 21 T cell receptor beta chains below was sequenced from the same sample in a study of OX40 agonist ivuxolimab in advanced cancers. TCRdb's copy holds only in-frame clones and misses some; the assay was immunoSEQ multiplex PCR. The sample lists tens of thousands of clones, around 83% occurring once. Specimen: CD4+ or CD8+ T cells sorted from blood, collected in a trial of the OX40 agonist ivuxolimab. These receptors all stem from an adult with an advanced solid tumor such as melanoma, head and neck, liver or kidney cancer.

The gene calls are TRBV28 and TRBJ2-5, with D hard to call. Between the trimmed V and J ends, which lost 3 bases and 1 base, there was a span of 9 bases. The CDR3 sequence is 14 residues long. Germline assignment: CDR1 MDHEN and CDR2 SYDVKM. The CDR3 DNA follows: TGTGCCAGCAGTTTTGCTACAGCCCAAGAGACCCAGTACTTC. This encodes CASSFATAQETQYF.

CDR3 sequence (DNA): TGTGCCAGCAGCTCCCCCCAAACTAGCGCTAGCACAGATACGCAGTATTTT. Translated, it gives CASSSPQTSASTDTQYF. V and J are TRBV11-2 and TRBJ2-3; TRBD2 matches 7 bases. The CDR3 is made up of 17 amino acids. CDR1 and CDR2 from the germline V gene are SGHAT and FQNNGV. Unmatched junction bases numbered 10, after V lost 4 bases and J lost 0 bases.

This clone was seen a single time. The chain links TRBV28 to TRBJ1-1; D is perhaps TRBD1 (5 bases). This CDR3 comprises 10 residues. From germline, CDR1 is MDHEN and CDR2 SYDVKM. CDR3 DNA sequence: TGTGCTACCTCTAGGGGTGAAGCTTTCTTT. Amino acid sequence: CATSRGEAFF.

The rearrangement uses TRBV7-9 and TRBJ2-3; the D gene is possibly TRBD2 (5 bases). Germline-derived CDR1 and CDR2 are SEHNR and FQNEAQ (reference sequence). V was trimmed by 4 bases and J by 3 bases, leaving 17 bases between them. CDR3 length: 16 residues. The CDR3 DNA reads TGTGCCAGCAGCTCCACTAGGTTTGATGGAACAGATACGCAGTATTTT. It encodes CASSSTRFDGTDTQYF.

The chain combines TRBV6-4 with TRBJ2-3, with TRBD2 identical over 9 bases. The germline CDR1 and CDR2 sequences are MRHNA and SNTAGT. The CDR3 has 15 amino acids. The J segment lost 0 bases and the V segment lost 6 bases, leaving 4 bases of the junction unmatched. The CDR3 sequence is CASSRSGGSTDTQYF. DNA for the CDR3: TGTGCCAGCAGCCGTAGCGGGGGAAGCACAGATACGCAGTATTTT.

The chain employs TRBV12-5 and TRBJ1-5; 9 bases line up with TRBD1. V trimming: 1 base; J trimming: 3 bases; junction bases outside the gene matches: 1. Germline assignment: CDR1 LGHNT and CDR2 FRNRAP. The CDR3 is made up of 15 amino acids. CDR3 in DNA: TGTGCTAGTGGTTTGGGGGACAGGGACAATCAGCCCCAGCATTTT. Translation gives CASGLGDRDNQPQHF.

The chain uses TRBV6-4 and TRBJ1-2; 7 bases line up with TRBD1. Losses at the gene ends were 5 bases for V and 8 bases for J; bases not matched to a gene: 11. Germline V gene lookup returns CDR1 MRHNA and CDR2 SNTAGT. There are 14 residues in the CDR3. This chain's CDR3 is CASSPQGGSMGYTF. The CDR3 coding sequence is TGTGCCAGCAGTCCCCAGGGGGGCAGCATGGGCTACACCTTC.

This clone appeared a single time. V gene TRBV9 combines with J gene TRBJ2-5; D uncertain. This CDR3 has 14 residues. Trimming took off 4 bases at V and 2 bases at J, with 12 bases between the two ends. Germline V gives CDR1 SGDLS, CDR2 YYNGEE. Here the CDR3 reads CASSLFDHQETQYF. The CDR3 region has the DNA TGTGCCAGCAGCTTATTCGACCATCAAGAGACCCAGTACTTC.

DNA of the CDR3: TGTGCCAGCGGCGTCTTCGACACGAACACTGAAGCTTTCTTT. It yields the protein CASGVFDTNTEAFF. The chain employs TRBV28 and TRBJ1-1, with no clear D. CDR1 is MDHEN and CDR2 is SYDVKM in the germline V gene. The CDR3 totals 14 residues. Deletions cut 8 bases from V and 1 base from J, with 14 bases between.

The CDR3 sequence is CASSQLIIGTGKVEQFF. CDR3 DNA sequence: TGTGCCAGCAGCCAATTGATTATAGGGACAGGGAAAGTTGAGCAGTTCTTC. This chain joins TRBV4-2 and TRBJ2-1; 9 bases are a match to TRBD1. J lost 9 bases, V lost 2 bases, and 14 bases had no gene match. Germline V lookup: CDR1 LGHNA, CDR2 YNFKEQ. This CDR3 is built from 17 residues.

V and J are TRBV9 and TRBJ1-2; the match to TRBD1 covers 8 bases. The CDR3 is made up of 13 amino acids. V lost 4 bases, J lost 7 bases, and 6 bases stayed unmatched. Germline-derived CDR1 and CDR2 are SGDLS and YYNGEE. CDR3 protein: CASSNGQGVGYTF. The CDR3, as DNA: TGTGCCAGCAGCAACGGACAGGGAGTTGGCTACACCTTC. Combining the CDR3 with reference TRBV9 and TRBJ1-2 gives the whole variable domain DSGVTQTPKHLITATGQRVTLRCSPRSGDLSVYWYQQSLDQGLQFLIQYYNGEERAKGNILERFSAQQFPDLHSELNLSSLELGDSALYFCASSNGQGVGYTFGSGTRLTVV.

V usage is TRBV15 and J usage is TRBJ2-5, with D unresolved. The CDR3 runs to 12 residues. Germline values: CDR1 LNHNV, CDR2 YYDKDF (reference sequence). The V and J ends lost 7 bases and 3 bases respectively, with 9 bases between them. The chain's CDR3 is CATMTGKETQYF. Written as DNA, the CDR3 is TGTGCCACCATGACTGGAAAAGAGACCCAGTACTTC.

The CDR3 spells CASSLYAGVYEQYF. The DNA of the CDR3 is TGTGCCAGCAGTTTATATGCGGGGGTCTACGAGCAGTACTTC. The rearrangement uses TRBV27 and TRBJ2-7, with TRBD2 identical over 7 bases. After removal of 1 base from V and 3 bases from J, the junction contained 3 bases not matched to a gene. Germline assignment: CDR1 MNHEY and CDR2 SMNVEV (reference sequence). The CDR3 runs 14 residues.

The chain's CDR3 is CASSLAGGANEKLFF. CDR3 coding DNA: TGTGCCAGCAGCTTAGCGGGGGGAGCTAATGAAAAACTGTTTTTT. The rearrangement joins TRBV7-2 to TRBJ1-4, with D possibly TRBD1 on 5 matching bases. V gave up 0 bases and J gave up 3 bases, with 8 bases separating them. This CDR3 is 15 amino acids long. Germline loops: CDR1 SGHTA, CDR2 FQGNSA.

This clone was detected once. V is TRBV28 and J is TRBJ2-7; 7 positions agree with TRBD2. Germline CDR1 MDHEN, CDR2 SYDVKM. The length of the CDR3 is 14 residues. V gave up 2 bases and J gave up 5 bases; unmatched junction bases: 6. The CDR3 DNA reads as TGTGCCAGCAGTTTAGGGGGGGGTAAGCACGAGCAGTACTTC. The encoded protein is CASSLGGGKHEQYF. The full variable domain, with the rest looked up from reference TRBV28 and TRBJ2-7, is DVKVTQSSRYLVKRTGEKVFLECVQDMDHENMFWYRQDPGLGLRLIYFSYDVKMKEKGDIPEGYSVSREKKERFSLILESASTNQTSMYLCASSLGGGKHEQYFGPGTRLTVT.

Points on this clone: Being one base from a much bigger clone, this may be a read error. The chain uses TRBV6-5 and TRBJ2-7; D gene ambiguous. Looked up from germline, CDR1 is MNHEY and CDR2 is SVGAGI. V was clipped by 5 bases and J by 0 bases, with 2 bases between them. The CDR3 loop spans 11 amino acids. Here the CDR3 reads CASSPSYEQYF. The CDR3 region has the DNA TGTGCCAGCAGTCCCTCCTACGAGCAGTACTTC.

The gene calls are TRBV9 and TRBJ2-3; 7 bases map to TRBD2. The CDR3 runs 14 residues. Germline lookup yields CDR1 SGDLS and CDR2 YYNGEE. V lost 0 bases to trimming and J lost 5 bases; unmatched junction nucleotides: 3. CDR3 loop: CASSVEAGVDTQYF. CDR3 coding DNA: TGTGCCAGCAGCGTAGAGGCGGGAGTAGATACGCAGTATTTT.

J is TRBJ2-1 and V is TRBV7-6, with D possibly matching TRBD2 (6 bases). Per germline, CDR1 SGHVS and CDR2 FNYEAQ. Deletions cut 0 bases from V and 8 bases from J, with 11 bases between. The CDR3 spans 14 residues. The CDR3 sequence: CASSLAPGDHEQFF. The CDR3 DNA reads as TGTGCCAGCAGCTTAGCCCCGGGGGATCATGAGCAGTTCTTC.

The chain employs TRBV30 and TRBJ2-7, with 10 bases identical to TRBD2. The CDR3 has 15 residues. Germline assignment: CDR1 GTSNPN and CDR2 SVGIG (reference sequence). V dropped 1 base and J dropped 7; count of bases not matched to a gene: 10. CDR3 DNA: TGTGCCTGGAGTGAACTAGCGGGACTCCCGCTTGAGCAGTACTTC. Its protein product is CAWSELAGLPLEQYF.

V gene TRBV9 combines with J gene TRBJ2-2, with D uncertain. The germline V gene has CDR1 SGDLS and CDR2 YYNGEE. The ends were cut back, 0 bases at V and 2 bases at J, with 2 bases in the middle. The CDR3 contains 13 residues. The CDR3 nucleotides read TGTGCCAGCAGCGTAGAAAACACCGGGGAGCTGTTTTTT. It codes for CASSVENTGELFF.

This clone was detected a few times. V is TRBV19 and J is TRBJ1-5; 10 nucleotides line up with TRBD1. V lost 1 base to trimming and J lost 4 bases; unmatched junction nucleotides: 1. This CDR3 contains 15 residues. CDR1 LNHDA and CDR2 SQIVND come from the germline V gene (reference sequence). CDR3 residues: CASSIGGQGNQPQHF. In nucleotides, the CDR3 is TGTGCCAGTAGTATAGGGGGACAGGGGAATCAGCCCCAGCATTTT.